A single sample is the source of the 30 T cell receptor beta chains below, sequenced in a study of neurological immune-mediated disorders. TCRdb re-called the 5' RACE reads with MiXCR, one entry per CDR3 protein. The sample has around 55,000 distinct CDR3 sequences; 4% are singletons. What was sequenced was CD4+ T cells from blood. The receptors originated from a woman in her forties with multiple sclerosis.

This clonotype was observed at least ten times. This sequence joins TRBV12-3 or TRBV12-4 and TRBJ1-2; D uncertain. This CDR3 is 11 amino acids long. Trimming removed 7 bases from V and 8 bases from J, with 11 bases in between. CDR3 nucleotides: TGTGCCAGCAATTGGGTCGAGGGCTACACCTTC. This translates into CASNWVEGYTF.

This clonotype was detected ten times or more. This chain connects TRBV5-1 to TRBJ1-1; 8 bases agree with TRBD1. The CDR3 totals 13 residues. After removal of 4 bases from V and 5 bases from J, the junction contained 4 bases not matched to a gene. Germline V lookup: CDR1 SGHRS, CDR2 YFSETQ. This chain's CDR3 is CASSLQGGTEAFF. Written as DNA, the CDR3 is TGCGCCAGCAGCCTACAGGGGGGGACTGAAGCTTTCTTT.

This clonotype showed up many times. The chain recombines TRBV10-3 with TRBJ2-1; possible D gene TRBD2, 5 bases. CDR3 length: 15 amino acids. V was clipped by 8 bases and J by 5 bases, with 19 bases between them. Germline CDR1 reads ENHRY; CDR2 reads SYGVKD. The CDR3 protein is CAIRSLGSNNNEQFF. The DNA for the CDR3 is TGTGCCATCCGCTCTCTGGGGAGTAACAACAATGAGCAGTTCTTC.

This clonotype was seen at least ten times. In DNA form, the CDR3 reads TGCAGTGCTAGAGATGCAAAGGACTACTCTGGAAACACCATATATTTT. Its translation is CSARDAKDYSGNTIYF. This rearrangement joins TRBV20-1 to TRBJ1-3; D ambiguous. V was trimmed by 0 bases and J by 0 bases, leaving 12 bases between them. This CDR3 is 16 amino acids long. Germline CDR1 reads DFQATT; CDR2 reads SNEGSKA (reference sequence).

This clonotype has ten or more counts. This chain links TRBV5-1 with TRBJ2-7; maybe TRBD2 (6 bases). The germline gives CDR1 SGHRS, CDR2 YFSETQ. The CDR3 runs 15 residues. V lost 5 bases and J lost 4, with 19 bases in between. The DNA of the CDR3 is TGCGCCAGCAGACAACGCCCGGGACTTGATTACGAGCAGTACTTC. It encodes CASRQRPGLDYEQYF.

This clonotype showed up many times. The chain couples TRBV20-1 to TRBJ1-1; D remains unclear. The V gene lost 3 bases and the J gene lost 3 bases, with 11 bases spanning the gap. This CDR3 is built from 13 residues. Germline values: CDR1 DFQATT, CDR2 SNEGSKA (reference sequence). The CDR3 region is CSASTPGDTEAFF. Here the CDR3 DNA reads TGCAGTGCTAGCACACCCGGCGACACTGAAGCTTTCTTT.

This clonotype came up many times. This chain uses TRBV5-1 with TRBJ2-1; TRBD1 matches 10 bases. The junction had 8 bases not matched to a gene; V was cut back by 2 bases and J by 0 bases. This CDR3 is 18 amino acids long. In germline, CDR1 is SGHRS, CDR2 YFSETQ. CDR3 region: CASSFPGGQGSSYNEQFF. CDR3 sequence (DNA): TGCGCCAGCAGCTTCCCTGGGGGACAGGGGAGCTCCTACAATGAGCAGTTCTTC.

This clonotype was seen ten or more times. At one of its ends the junction is not consistent with the germline gene, which may arise from a read error. The chain carries TRBV24-1 and TRBJ1-4; D is unclear. Germline-derived CDR1 and CDR2 are KGHDR and SFDVKD. The CDR3 runs 12 residues. The CDR3 loop reads CATSDGGNSRIF. The DNA of the CDR3 is TGTGCCACCAGTGATGGCGGGAACAGTAGGATTTTT.

This clonotype was seen ten or more times. This chain joins TRBV5-1 and TRBJ1-1, with D maybe TRBD1 (6 bases). Per the germline V gene, CDR1 is SGHRS and CDR2 is YFSETQ. CDR3 length: 15 residues. V lost 4 bases to trimming and J lost 1 base, with 14 bases between them. The CDR3 loop is CASSPAGQSNTEAFF. The DNA for the CDR3 is TGCGCCAGCAGCCCCGCTGGACAGTCGAACACTGAAGCTTTCTTT.

This clonotype showed up many times. This chain uses TRBV6-1 with TRBJ1-2; D call uncertain. The V gene lost 3 bases and the J gene lost 4 bases, with 6 bases spanning the gap. The CDR3 totals 12 residues. Germline assignment: CDR1 MNHNS and CDR2 SASEGT. Here the CDR3 reads CASSDTFYGYTF. In DNA, the CDR3 is TGTGCCAGCAGTGACACTTTCTATGGCTACACCTTC.

Many counts were recorded for this clonotype. The chain carries TRBV12-3 or TRBV12-4 and TRBJ2-3; 10 bases fit TRBD1. The CDR3 contains 15 residues. The junction had 1 base not matched to a gene; V was cut back by 3 bases and J by 1 base. The CDR3 DNA is TGTGCCAGCAGTTTCGGGACAGGGGGCACAGATACGCAGTATTTT. Its protein is CASSFGTGGTDTQYF.

This clonotype was counted ten times or more. This rearrangement joins TRBV7-6 to TRBJ2-3, with 7 bases fitting TRBD1. Per germline, CDR1 SGHVS and CDR2 FNYEAQ. CDR3 length: 16 residues. V lost 0 bases, J lost 3 bases, and 6 bases stayed unmatched. The CDR3 DNA reads TGTGCCAGCAGCTTAGCGGCAGGGGGTCTGACAGATACGCAGTATTTT. This encodes CASSLAAGGLTDTQYF.

Ten or more counts support this clonotype. This chain joins TRBV3-1 and TRBJ1-2; a weak D match, TRBD1 (6 bases). CDR1 and CDR2 (germline): LGHDT, YNNKEL (reference sequence). This CDR3 region has 14 residues. Trimming cost V 1 base and J 4 bases, with 10 bases left between them. The CDR3 loop reads CASSQGRGAYGYTF. CDR3 DNA: TGTGCCAGCAGCCAAGGTCGGGGGGCCTATGGCTACACCTTC.

This clonotype was seen at least ten times. CDR3 residues: CASSFGHNTEAFF. The CDR3 bases are TGTGCCAGCAGCTTCGGACACAACACTGAAGCTTTCTTT. The chain recombines TRBV9 with TRBJ1-1, with a possible D match to TRBD1 (5 bases). V lost 4 bases and J lost 2, with 9 bases in between. This CDR3 contains 13 residues. The germline gives CDR1 SGDLS, CDR2 YYNGEE.

This clonotype was recorded at least ten times. This sequence joins TRBV15 and TRBJ1-5, with D uncertain. The CDR3 covers 15 residues. The ends were cut back, 0 bases at V and 1 base at J, with 7 bases in the middle. Germline CDR1 and CDR2: LNHNV and YYDKDF (reference sequence). For the CDR3, the DNA is TGTGCCACCAGCAGAGAAGACATAAGCAATCAGCCCCAGCATTTT. Protein sequence: CATSREDISNQPQHF.

This clonotype showed up many times. CDR3 residues: CATSDLGAPSRSGELFF. CDR3 nucleotides: TGTGCCACCAGTGATTTGGGGGCCCCCAGTCGGTCCGGGGAGCTGTTTTTT. The rearrangement uses TRBV24-1 and TRBJ2-2, with a weak D call TRBD1 (5 bases). The ends were cut back, 0 bases at V and 6 bases at J, with 16 bases in the middle. CDR1 is KGHDR and CDR2 is SFDVKD in the germline V gene. The CDR3 spans 17 residues.

This clonotype was detected ten times or more. The chain uses TRBV5-5 and TRBJ2-7; 7 nucleotides agree with TRBD1. The junction had 3 bases not matched to a gene; V was cut back by 0 bases and J by 0 bases. The CDR3 is made up of 15 amino acids. Germline-derived CDR1 and CDR2 are SGHKS and YYEKEE (reference sequence). The CDR3 reads CASSLAAGGSYEQYF. CDR3 DNA sequence: TGTGCCAGCAGCTTGGCCGCAGGGGGCTCCTACGAGCAGTACTTC.

This clonotype was seen many times. The chain couples TRBV5-1 to TRBJ2-2, with D possibly matching TRBD1 (5 bases). With 2 bases removed from V and 1 base from J, the gap between germline ends came to 12 bases. Germline V gene sequence: CDR1 SGHRS, CDR2 YFSETQ. The length of the CDR3 is 16 residues. The CDR3 DNA reads as TGCGCCAGCAGCTTATGGACACGGCTGAACACCGGGGAGCTGTTTTTT. It encodes CASSLWTRLNTGELFF.

In this sample, this clonotype turned up many times. This chain connects TRBV7-2 to TRBJ2-7; the match to TRBD1 covers 7 bases. The CDR3 has 13 amino acids. CDR1 is SGHTA, CDR2 FQGNSA, per germline. Trimming took 3 bases from V and 4 from J; bases not matched to a gene: 3. CDR3 region: CASSFRTGYEQYF. The CDR3 DNA reads TGTGCCAGCAGCTTCAGGACAGGTTACGAGCAGTACTTC.

This clonotype was detected many times. This chain links TRBV19 with TRBJ1-1, with 7 bases aligning to TRBD1. Trimming took 3 bases from V and 7 from J; bases not matched to a gene: 8. The CDR3 is made up of 14 amino acids. Germline loops: CDR1 LNHDA, CDR2 SQIVND (reference sequence). In DNA, the CDR3 is TGTGCCAGTAGTATTTATTGGGGACAGAATGAAGCTTTCTTT. It translates to CASSIYWGQNEAFF.

At least ten counts were recorded for this clonotype. The rearrangement joins TRBV5-8 to TRBJ2-7, with 8 bases fitting TRBD1. The CDR3 sequence is 14 residues long. The trim removed 4 bases at V and 3 bases at J, leaving 6 bases unmatched. Per germline, CDR1 SGHTS and CDR2 YDEGEE. The CDR3 sequence is CASSAGQGVYEQYF. DNA of the CDR3: TGTGCCAGCAGCGCTGGACAGGGAGTCTACGAGCAGTACTTC.

This clonotype was counted a few times. The chain carries TRBV20-1 and TRBJ2-7; D unresolved. Trimming shortened V by 6 bases and J by 0 bases, and 12 bases separated the two germline ends. Germline CDR1 reads DFQATT; CDR2 reads SNEGSKA (reference sequence). This CDR3 has 13 amino acids. The CDR3 bases are TGCAGTGCAGCCCCCTCTGTCTCCTACGAGCAGTACTTC. Translated, it gives CSAAPSVSYEQYF.

Concerning this clonotype: One junction end does not reproduce the germline sequence, and a read error may be involved. The V call is TRBV9, the J call TRBJ1-5; D perhaps matches TRBD1 (5 bases). CDR1 SGDLS and CDR2 YYNGEE come from the germline V gene. There are 14 residues in the CDR3. The CDR3 region has the DNA TGTGCCAGCAGCCCGGGACTTAGCAATCAGCCCCATCATTTT. Its protein product is CASSPGLSNQPHHF.

This clonotype was found many times. V is TRBV2 and J is TRBJ1-1; D may be TRBD1 (5 bases). The CDR3 runs 14 residues. The germline CDR1 and CDR2 sequences are SNHLY and FYNNEI. V lost 5 bases and J lost 0, with 10 bases in between. The CDR3 DNA reads TGTGCCAGCAGTCGGGACGGGATGAACACTGAAGCTTTCTTT. Protein sequence: CASSRDGMNTEAFF. The whole variable domain, remainder taken from reference TRBV2 and TRBJ1-1, is EPEVTQTPSHQVTQMGQEVILRCVPISNHLYFYWYRQILGQKVEFLVSFYNNEISEKSEIFDDQFSVERPDGSNFTLKIRSTKLEDSAMYFCASSRDGMNTEAFFGQGTRLTVV.

This clonotype came up many times. The rearrangement joins TRBV5-4 to TRBJ1-1; D gene unclear. CDR3 length: 13 amino acids. The germline V gene has CDR1 SGHNT and CDR2 YYREEE (reference sequence). Trimming pared 2 bases from V and 1 base from J, leaving 6 bases between. The CDR3 DNA is TGTGCCAGCAGCTTAAGCAGGAACACTGAAGCTTTCTTT. Translated: CASSLSRNTEAFF.

The sample holds many counts of this clonotype. The V and J genes are TRBV14 and TRBJ2-1; D gene ambiguous. Per germline, CDR1 SGHDN and CDR2 FVKESK. The CDR3 has 16 amino acids. V gave up 2 bases and J gave up 8 bases, with 19 bases separating them. The CDR3 DNA reads TGTGCCAGCAGCCAAAATCGGCAGGTCGTTGGTTATGAGCAGTTCTTC. Residues: CASSQNRQVVGYEQFF.

This clonotype has at least ten counts. V gene TRBV10-3 combines with J gene TRBJ1-2, with D possibly matching TRBD1 (5 bases). V was pared by 6 bases and J by 7 bases, with 9 bases between. Germline loops: CDR1 ENHRY, CDR2 SYGVKD. The CDR3 is made up of 11 amino acids. CDR3 protein: CAIREGTGYTF. The CDR3 bases are TGTGCCATCAGGGAGGGGACTGGCTACACCTTC.

This clonotype was counted ten times or more. The chain uses TRBV11-2 and TRBJ1-4; 8 nucleotides agree with TRBD1. Germline-derived CDR1 and CDR2 are SGHAT and FQNNGV. V was clipped by 5 bases and J by 12 bases; unmatched bases: 11. CDR3 length: 14 amino acids. For the CDR3, the DNA is TGTGCCAGCAGCGCCTCGGGACAGGTTGAGGAACTGTTTTTT. Translated, it gives CASSASGQVEELFF.

This clonotype was counted many times. CDR3 bases: TGTGCCAGCAGTTGGGGACAGGGAGTACTCGAGCAGTTCTTC. Its protein product is CASSWGQGVLEQFF. The chain employs TRBV12-3 or TRBV12-4 and TRBJ2-1; 9 nucleotides line up with TRBD1. CDR3 length equals 14 residues. V shed 4 bases, J shed 10 bases, and the junction held 8 bases outside the gene matches.

This clonotype appeared many times. The chain uses TRBV7-2 and TRBJ1-5; D not resolved. With 4 bases removed from V and 6 bases from J, the gap between germline ends came to 7 bases. The CDR3 is 12 residues long. Looked up from germline, CDR1 is SGHTA and CDR2 is FQGNSA. The CDR3 coding sequence is TGTGCCAGCAGCTCGGTGGGTCAGCCCCAGCATTTT. It is translated as CASSSVGQPQHF.